This T cell receptor (beta chain) was sequenced for a study of blood T cells in healthy people across ages. Using a J-beta primer mix together with a sample-barcoded 5' primer, a second PCR was run for roughly 6 to 12 cycles. TCRdb analysed the 5' RACE reads with MiXCR anew, one entry per CDR3 protein. In the table there are 1,800,000 or so distinct CDR3 sequences, about 39% of which are singletons. On this clonotype: As yet, its antigen is unknown. A much more abundant neighbour one base away suggests this may be a read error.

CDR1 and CDR2 from the germline V gene are SQVTM and ANQGSEA. The CDR3 is 12 residues long. The ends lost 6 bases at V and 4 bases at J; junction bases unmatched: 5. Russia was home to the donors, healthy Caucasian individuals aged 6 to 90. Whole-study findings and limits: A greater number of naive CD4+ cells and higher diversity distinguished long-lived donors from aged donors. It was not possible, with unsorted PBMCs, to conclusively compare naive and antigen-experienced cells. Per-million-T-cell TCR beta diversity fell roughly linearly with age.

V and J are TRBV29-1 and TRBJ1-2; TRBD1 agrees at 7 bases. The clonotype comes from a human donor in good health. Sequencing was performed on blood. The CDR3 is CSVQGDVYGYTF. CDR3 coding DNA: TGCAGCGTCCAGGGGGATGTCTATGGCTACACCTTC. The whole variable domain, filled in from reference TRBV29-1 and TRBJ1-2, reads SAVISQKPSRDICQRGTSLTIQCQVDSQVTMMFWYRQQPGQSLTLIATANQGSEATYESGFVIDKFPISRPNLTFSTLTVSNMSPEDSSIYLCSVQGDVYGYTFGSGTRLTVV.